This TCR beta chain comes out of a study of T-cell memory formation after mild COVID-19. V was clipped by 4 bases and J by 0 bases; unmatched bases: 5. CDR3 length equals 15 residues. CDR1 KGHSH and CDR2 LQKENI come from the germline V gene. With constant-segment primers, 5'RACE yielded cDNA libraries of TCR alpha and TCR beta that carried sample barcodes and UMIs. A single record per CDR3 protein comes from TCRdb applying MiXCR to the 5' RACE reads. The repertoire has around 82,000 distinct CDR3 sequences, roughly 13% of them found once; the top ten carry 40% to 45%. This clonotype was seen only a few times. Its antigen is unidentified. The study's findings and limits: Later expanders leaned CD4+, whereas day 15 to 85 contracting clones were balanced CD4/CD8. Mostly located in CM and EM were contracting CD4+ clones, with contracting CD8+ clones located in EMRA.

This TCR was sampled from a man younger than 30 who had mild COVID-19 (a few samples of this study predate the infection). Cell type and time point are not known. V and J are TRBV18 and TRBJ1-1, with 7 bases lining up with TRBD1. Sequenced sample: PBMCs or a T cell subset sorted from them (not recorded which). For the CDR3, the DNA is TGTGCCAGCTCACAGCGACAGGGCGTGAACACTGAAGCTTTCTTT. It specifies CASSQRQGVNTEAFF.